This T cell receptor (beta chain) was documented in a study of blood T cell repertoires in COVID-19. For the study at large: Samples of COVID-19 (acute and convalescent) were obtained from the United States, Italy and Spain. Sources were T cells, B-cell-depleted T cells, or PBMCs; the material itself was cDNA or gDNA.

V was pared by 9 bases and J by 0 bases, with 6 bases of the junction left unmatched. Germline V gene data show CDR1 as SNHLY and CDR2 as FYNNEI. The CDR3 is 14 amino acids. Profiling relied on immunoSEQ multiplex PCR, and the TCRdb table lists in-frame clones only, not all of them. The table lists roughly 200,000 clones, 70% to 90% of them singletons. Sequencing used peripheral blood. The TCR sequence derives from a man in his fifties or sixties with active or convalescent COVID-19. The chain carries TRBV2 and TRBJ2-3; 7 bases are a match to TRBD1. Written as DNA, the CDR3 is TGTGCCAGTAGGTGGGACAGAAGCACAGATACGCAGTATTTT. This codes for CASRWDRSTDTQYF. The whole variable domain, filled in from reference TRBV2 and TRBJ2-3, reads EPEVTQTPSHQVTQMGQEVILRCVPISNHLYFYWYRQILGQKVEFLVSFYNNEISEKSEIFDDQFSVERPDGSNFTLKIRSTKLEDSAMYFCASRWDRSTDTQYFGPGTRLTVL.